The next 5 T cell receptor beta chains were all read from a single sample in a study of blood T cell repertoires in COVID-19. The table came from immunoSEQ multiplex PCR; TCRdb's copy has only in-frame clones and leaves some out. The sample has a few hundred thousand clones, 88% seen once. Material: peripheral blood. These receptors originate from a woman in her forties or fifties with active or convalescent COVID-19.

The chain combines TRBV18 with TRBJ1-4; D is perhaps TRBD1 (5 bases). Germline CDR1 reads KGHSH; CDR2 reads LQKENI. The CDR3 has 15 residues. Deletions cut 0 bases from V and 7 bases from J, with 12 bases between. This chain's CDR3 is CASSPPLQGGEKLFF. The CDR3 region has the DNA TGTGCCAGCTCACCACCCCTCCAGGGTGGTGAAAAACTGTTTTTT.

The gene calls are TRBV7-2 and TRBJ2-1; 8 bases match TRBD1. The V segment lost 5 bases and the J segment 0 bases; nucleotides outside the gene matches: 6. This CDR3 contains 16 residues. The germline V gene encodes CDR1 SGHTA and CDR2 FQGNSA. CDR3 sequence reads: CASSPRTGSSYNEQFF. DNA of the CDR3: TGTGCCAGCAGCCCGCGGACAGGGAGCTCCTACAATGAGCAGTTCTTC.

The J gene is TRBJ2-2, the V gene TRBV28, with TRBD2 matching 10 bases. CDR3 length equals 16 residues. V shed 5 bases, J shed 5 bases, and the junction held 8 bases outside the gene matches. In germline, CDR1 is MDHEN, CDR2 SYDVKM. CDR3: CASSPSGSSVTGELFF. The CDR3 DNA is TGTGCCAGCAGTCCTAGCGGGAGTAGCGTAACCGGGGAGCTGTTTTTT.

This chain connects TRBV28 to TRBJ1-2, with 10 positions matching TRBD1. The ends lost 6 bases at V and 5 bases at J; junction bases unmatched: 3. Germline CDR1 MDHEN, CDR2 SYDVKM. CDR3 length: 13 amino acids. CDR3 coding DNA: TGTGCCAGCAGGAGGGGACAGGGGTATGGCTACACCTTC. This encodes CASRRGQGYGYTF.

CDR3 DNA sequence: TGTGCCAGCTTGGACAGGGCGAGCACAGATACGCAGTATTTT. Protein sequence: CASLDRASTDTQYF. The V call is TRBV28, the J call TRBJ2-3, with 8 positions matching TRBD1. In germline, CDR1 is MDHEN, CDR2 SYDVKM. V lost 8 bases to trimming and J lost 0 bases; unmatched junction nucleotides: 4. The CDR3 totals 14 residues.